The clone carrying this TCR beta chain was observed many times. What it recognizes is unknown. Purified naive CD4+ T cells were depleted of CD25+ Tregs. This CDR3 contains 12 residues. Deletions cut 5 bases from V and 1 base from J, with 5 bases between. Study results and caveats: Greatest tumor Treg TCR overlap was with tumor naive CD4+ cells.

Amplification of TRBV12-4/TRBJ1-2 clonotypes used adaptor-ligated barcode primers. Using its own MiXCR run on the multiplex PCR reads, TCRdb lists one record per CDR3 protein. In the table there are 350 to 550 distinct CDR3 sequences, 3% to 3.5% of which are singletons. What was sequenced was tumor-infiltrating naive CD4+ T cells sorted from the breast tumor. The subset: naive CD4+ T cells, CD4+CD45RA+CD25-. The genes are TRBV12-3 or TRBV12-4 and TRBJ1-2; D is ambiguous. This receptor was identified in a female donor with breast cancer. The CDR3 spells CASSTYNYGYTF. Here the CDR3 DNA reads TGTGCCAGCAGTACCTATAACTATGGCTACACCTTC.